A single sample gave rise to the 13 T cell receptor beta chains below, sequenced in a study of T cells in Graves' hyperthyroidism and ophthalmopathy. The CDR3 regions of TCR beta were amplified from RNA transcripts. A set of HTBI primers served as the primers for a first-round RT-PCR of the TCR CDR3. From the multiplex PCR reads, TCRdb called clonotypes with MiXCR, one entry per CDR3 protein. The data hold 400,000 to 450,000 distinct CDR3 sequences, with roughly 15% observed a single time. The source material was blood. These receptors were obtained from a man aged 18 to 29 with Graves' ophthalmopathy.

This chain links TRBV4-1 with TRBJ2-6; D is unclear. The germline V gene has CDR1 MGHRA and CDR2 YSYEKL. The V end lost 3 bases, the J end lost 0 bases, and 6 bases lay between the germline ends. The CDR3 contains 15 residues. The CDR3 DNA follows: TGCGCCAGCAGCCATGGGCTCTCTGGGGCCAACGTCCTGACTTTC. Protein product: CASSHGLSGANVLTF.

This clonotype was detected ten times or more. The gene calls are TRBV20-1 and TRBJ2-7; maybe TRBD2 (6 bases). Germline V CDR1 and CDR2: DFQATT, SNEGSKA (reference sequence). The length of the CDR3 is 14 residues. With 3 bases removed from V and 5 bases from J, the gap between germline ends came to 17 bases. CDR3 sequence reads: CSASGDGGLDEQYF. In nucleotides, the CDR3 is TGCAGTGCTAGTGGGGACGGGGGACTTGACGAGCAGTACTTC.

This clonotype showed up just a few times. The chain is built from TRBV7-3 and TRBJ1-6; D call uncertain. Trimming took 2 bases from V and 7 from J, leaving 9 bases between them. CDR1 is SGHTA, CDR2 FQGTGA, per germline. The CDR3 spans 14 residues. The CDR3 coding sequence is TGTGCCAGCAGCTTACGTCCGTGGAATTCACCCCTCCACTTT. It encodes CASSLRPWNSPLHF.

Of note for this clonotype: This clone may be a read error of a much larger clone one base away. This chain connects TRBV20-1 to TRBJ1-5; D remains unclear. Germline CDR1 reads DFQATT; CDR2 reads SNEGSKA (reference sequence). The CDR3 consists of 13 residues. The CDR3 here is CGAREVRAQPQHF. CDR3 DNA sequence: TGCGGTGCTAGAGAGGTAAGGGCACAGCCCCAGCATTTT.

The chain employs TRBV6-1 and TRBJ2-1; 9 bases match TRBD1. Looked up from germline, CDR1 is MNHNS and CDR2 is SASEGT. V was pared by 7 bases and J by 8 bases, with 12 bases of the junction left unmatched. CDR3 length: 15 amino acids. Written as DNA, the CDR3 is TGTGCCAGCAAAAGAACCGGGACAGGGACCCATGAGCAGTTCTTC. It specifies CASKRTGTGTHEQFF.

This rearrangement joins TRBV4-1 to TRBJ2-3; 8 nucleotides line up with TRBD1. V gave up 1 base and J gave up 1 base; unmatched junction bases: 4. CDR3 length: 16 amino acids. Germline-derived CDR1 and CDR2 are MGHRA and YSYEKL. Here the CDR3 DNA reads TGCGCCAGCAGCCAAGGAGAGGACAGGGGCACAGATACGCAGTATTTT. Protein: CASSQGEDRGTDTQYF.

There are many counts of this clonotype. This chain uses TRBV10-3 with TRBJ2-1, with TRBD2 identical over 8 bases. This CDR3 is built from 17 residues. Germline CDR1 and CDR2: ENHRY and SYGVKD. J lost 4 bases, V lost 0 bases, and 8 bases had no gene match. Written as DNA, the CDR3 is TGTGCCATCAGTGAGTCGTTGCGGGGGGCTGCGTACAATGAGCAGTTCTTC. It encodes CAISESLRGAAYNEQFF.

This clonotype has at least ten counts. The V and J genes are TRBV20-1 and TRBJ2-5; D unclear. Trimming removed 1 base at V and 1 base at J, with 16 bases between. This CDR3 spans 16 amino acids. In germline, CDR1 is DFQATT, CDR2 SNEGSKA (reference sequence). In nucleotides, the CDR3 is TGCAGTGCTAGAGCCCCCCTGGGGTCGGGCCAAGAGACCCAGTACTTC. This sequence encodes CSARAPLGSGQETQYF.

Regarding this clonotype: With a much larger clone just one base away, this may be a read error. V usage is TRBV10-3 and J usage is TRBJ2-2, with 11 bases that match TRBD1. The CDR3 is 18 amino acids. Germline V CDR1 and CDR2: ENHRY, SYGVKD. The CDR3 DNA reads as TGTGCCACCAGTGATCAAGGCGGGGGACAGGGGGACACCGGGGGGCTGTTTTTT. Translation gives CATSDQGGGQGDTGGLFF.

DNA for the CDR3: TGTGCCAGCAGCGACAGGACAGGGGAGTTGTACGAGCAGTACTTC. This encodes CASSDRTGELYEQYF. The rearrangement links TRBV3-1 to TRBJ2-7, with 9 bases aligning to TRBD1. Germline CDR1 is LGHDT and CDR2 is YNNKEL (reference sequence). The CDR3 has 15 residues. J gave up 4 bases and V 5 bases, and 9 bases lay outside the gene matches.

This clonotype was counted once. This may be a read error: a much more frequent sequence differs by one nucleotide. The chain recombines TRBV9 with TRBJ2-7; D is possibly TRBD2 (5 bases). V was clipped by 3 bases and J by 0 bases, with 10 bases between them. The CDR3 length is 14 residues. Germline V gives CDR1 SGDLS, CDR2 YYNGEE. The CDR3 nucleotides read TGTGCCAGCAGCGGAGGGCTTCCCTCCTACGAGCAGTACTTC. This sequence encodes CASSGGLPSYEQYF.

This clonotype was observed at least ten times. This chain links TRBV12-5 with TRBJ1-2, with 10 bases aligning to TRBD1. J gave up 8 bases and V 0 bases, and 3 bases lay outside the gene matches. CDR1 and CDR2 (germline): LGHNT, FRNRAP. This CDR3 is 14 amino acids long. CDR3 coding DNA: TGTGCTAGTGGTTTGGTACGGGGACAGGGGGGCTACACCTTC. Encoded protein: CASGLVRGQGGYTF.

This clonotype was seen repeatedly, ten times or more. The rearrangement uses TRBV24-1 and TRBJ1-1; a weak D match, TRBD1 (5 bases). CDR1 KGHDR and CDR2 SFDVKD come from the germline V gene. This CDR3 region has 15 residues. The ends were cut back, 3 bases at V and 1 base at J, with 11 bases in the middle. The CDR3 loop reads CATSDGGHANTEAFF. The CDR3 bases are TGTGCCACCAGTGATGGCGGACACGCGAACACTGAAGCTTTCTTT.